The 8 T cell receptor beta chains given below trace back to one sample, sequenced in a study of graft-versus-host responses after intestinal transplantation. Generated by immunoSEQ multiplex PCR, the TCRdb table keeps only in-frame clones and is missing some. Altogether fewer than 85,000 clones are present, 84% being singletons, with the ten largest covering 0.35% to 0.5%. These receptors' antigens are unknown. The sample was unstimulated CD4+ T cells sorted from spleen or lymph node cells, taken before transplant. The receptor set was obtained from a human donor who was the organ donor for an intestinal transplant.

In this sample, this clone turned up a few times. This chain connects TRBV11-2 to TRBJ1-1, with D unresolved. With 4 bases removed from V and 6 bases from J, the gap between germline ends came to 9 bases. The germline gives CDR1 SGHAT, CDR2 FQNNGV. The CDR3 is 12 amino acids. CDR3 sequence (DNA): TGTGCCAGCAGCTCGGACTTGGCTGAAGCTTTCTTT. Protein product: CASSSDLAEAFF.

The chain combines TRBV4-1 with TRBJ2-5; TRBD2 aligns across 8 bases. CDR3 length: 14 residues. The V gene end was trimmed by 4 bases and the J gene end by 2 bases; junction bases not matched to a gene: 3. CDR1 and CDR2 (germline): MGHRA, YSYEKL. CDR3 amino acids: CASSPTGGQETQYF. CDR3 DNA sequence: TGCGCCAGCAGCCCCACGGGGGGGCAAGAGACCCAGTACTTC.

V and J are TRBV5-5 and TRBJ1-4, with TRBD1 identical over 9 bases. The CDR3 is made up of 14 amino acids. With V trimmed by 0 bases and J by 7 bases, 1 base remained unmatched. The V gene's germline CDR1 is SGHKS and CDR2 YYEKEE (reference sequence). DNA for the CDR3: TGTGCCAGCAGCTTGGGGACAGGGGCTGAAAAACTGTTTTTT. As protein: CASSLGTGAEKLFF.

This chain uses TRBV7-2 with TRBJ2-2; 8 positions agree with TRBD2. The CDR3 sequence is 15 residues long. V gave up 3 bases and J gave up 5 bases; unmatched junction bases: 5. Germline CDR1 and CDR2: SGHTA and FQGNSA. This chain's CDR3 is CASSLFRGGTGELFF. The CDR3 nucleotides are TGTGCCAGCAGCTTGTTTCGGGGGGGGACCGGGGAGCTGTTTTTT.

Only a few counts were recorded for this clone. The gene calls are TRBV4-3 and TRBJ1-5, with a weak D call TRBD1 (6 bases). Germline CDR1 is LGHNA and CDR2 is YSLEER. With 6 bases removed from V and 4 bases from J, the gap between germline ends came to 13 bases. The CDR3 covers 14 residues. The DNA for the CDR3 is TGCGCCAGCAGTGGACAGCACCCTAATCAGCCCCAGCATTTT. This translates into CASSGQHPNQPQHF.

V usage is TRBV7-8 and J usage is TRBJ2-7; 7 bases align to TRBD1. This CDR3 is built from 15 residues. The germline CDR1 and CDR2 sequences are SGHVS and FQNEAQ. V was pared by 5 bases and J by 4 bases, with 11 bases of the junction left unmatched. CDR3 coding DNA: TGTGCCAGCAGCGCACAGCCGGGACAGACTTACGAGCAGTACGTC. Its protein product is CASSAQPGQTYEQYV.

CDR3 loop: CASSLFGGGEKLFF. The DNA for the CDR3 is TGCGCCAGCAGCTTGTTCGGGGGGGGTGAAAAACTGTTTTTT. J is TRBJ1-4 and V is TRBV5-1, with D possibly TRBD1 on 5 matching bases. Between the trimmed V and J ends, which lost 1 base and 7 bases, there was a span of 11 bases. Germline loops: CDR1 SGHRS, CDR2 YFSETQ. The CDR3 covers 14 residues.

The chain couples TRBV19 to TRBJ2-1; 8 bases map to TRBD2. Looked up from germline, CDR1 is LNHDA and CDR2 is SQIVND (reference sequence). There are 15 residues in the CDR3. V lost 5 bases and J lost 8; bases outside the gene matches: 11. The CDR3 sequence is CASSFGGASFDEQFF. Here the CDR3 DNA reads TGTGCCAGTAGTTTCGGGGGGGCCTCGTTCGATGAGCAGTTCTTC.